Shown below are 5 T cell receptor beta chains from a single sample sequenced in a study of blood T cell repertoires in COVID-19. Produced via immunoSEQ multiplex PCR; TCRdb's table is partial and in-frame only. The data show some 150,000 clones, with about 80% seen just once and 1.6% held by the top ten. The sequenced sample was peripheral blood. The receptor source for this set is a human donor in a cohort sampled during active COVID-19.

This sequence joins TRBV3-1 (or the pseudogene TRBV3-2) and TRBJ1-1, with a possible D match to TRBD1 (5 bases). Trimming pared 0 bases from V and 6 bases from J, leaving 11 bases between. CDR1 is LGHDT, CDR2 YNNKEL, per germline (reference sequence). The CDR3 runs 14 residues. The CDR3 coding sequence is TGTGCCAGCAGCCAAGAGTACCAGGGATCTGAAGCTTTCTTT. It encodes CASSQEYQGSEAFF.

The V and J genes are TRBV28 and TRBJ2-7, with TRBD1 as a possible D gene (6 bases). The CDR3 has 12 amino acids. V lost 6 bases and J lost 4, with 10 bases in between. Germline-derived CDR1 and CDR2 are MDHEN and SYDVKM. The CDR3 nucleotides read TGTGCCAGCAGGCTCCAGGGGTACGAGCAGTACTTC. This encodes CASRLQGYEQYF.

The chain carries TRBV15 and TRBJ2-1, with a possible D match to TRBD2 (6 bases). V lost 6 bases, J lost 0 bases, and 12 bases lay in between. Germline assignment: CDR1 LNHNV and CDR2 YYDKDF (reference sequence). The CDR3 runs 15 residues. CDR3 protein: CATSRYGSSYNEQFF. The CDR3 bases are TGTGCCACCAGTAGGTACGGGAGCTCCTACAATGAGCAGTTCTTC.

This clone was found a few times. V usage is TRBV7-3 and J usage is TRBJ2-7, with TRBD1 matching 9 bases. The CDR3 runs 13 residues. CDR1 is SGHTA, CDR2 FQGTGA, per germline. V trimming: 6 bases; J trimming: 6 bases; junction bases outside the gene matches: 6. The CDR3 DNA is TGTGCCAGCAGTTCCGAACAGGGGGCCGAGCAGTACTTC. This gives the protein CASSSEQGAEQYF.

This chain connects TRBV5-1 to TRBJ2-7; 8 bases align to TRBD1. The CDR3 contains 15 residues. The trim removed 2 bases at V and 2 bases at J, leaving 6 bases unmatched. CDR1 and CDR2 (germline): SGHRS, YFSETQ. CDR3 amino acids: CASSLGDRPPYEQYF. The CDR3, as DNA: TGCGCCAGCAGCTTAGGGGACAGGCCTCCCTACGAGCAGTACTTC.